The rows below give T cell receptor beta chains drawn from one sample of a study of cytomegalovirus exposure and HLA in healthy donors. TCRdb's table, derived via immunoSEQ multiplex PCR, lists solely in-frame clones and lacks some. The data contain 200,000 to 250,000 clones, 70% to 80% of them singletons. Sample: PBMCs. The receptors shown here come from a woman aged 60 to 75 in good health and CMV-seropositive. Both conserved end residues are part of each CDR3. D genes are given only for firm matches. The size field is filled for only some rows; it gives once, few, many or a size class.

TRBJ1-1 | TRBD1 | TRBV7-8 | - | TGTGCCAGCATCACCCAGGACAGGGGAAATGACACTGAAGCTTTCTTT | CASITQDRGNDTEAFF
TRBJ1-2 | - | TRBV30 | - | TGTGCCTGGAGTGTACTGTCTGGCTACACCTTC | CAWSVLSGYTF
TRBJ1-3 | - | TRBV18 | few | TGTGCCAGCTCACCATCACAGGGAATGTCTGGAAACACCATATATTTT | CASSPSQGMSGNTIYF
TRBJ1-1 | - | TRBV7-3 | few | TGTGCCAGCAGTACGGGAGTGAACACTGAAGCTTTCTTT | CASSTGVNTEAFF
TRBJ2-7 | TRBD2 | TRBV19 | once | TGTGCCAGTAGTATAGTCCGGGGGGGCTCCTACGAGCAGTACTTC | CASSIVRGGSYEQYF
TRBJ2-5 | - | TRBV7-7 | - | TGTGCCAGCAGCTTAAATACCGGAGAGACCCAGTACTTC | CASSLNTGETQYF
TRBJ2-7 | - | TRBV7-9 | - | TGTTCCAGCAGCCCGTACGAGCAGTACTTC | CSSSPYEQYF
TRBJ2-5 | - | TRBV6-1 | - | TGTGCCAGCAGTGAAGCCGGGGGGCGGGAGACCCAGTACTTC | CASSEAGGRETQYF
TRBJ2-7 | - | TRBV5-5 | - | TGTGCCAGCAGCTCCCGGGGGGCCGGGGTGGGCGAGCAGTACTTC | CASSSRGAGVGEQYF
TRBJ1-1 | TRBD1 | TRBV6-6 | - | TGTGCCAGCAGTTACTCGGGACAGGGGACTGAAGCTTTCTTT | CASSYSGQGTEAFF
TRBJ2-1 | TRBD2 | TRBV30 | - | TGTGCCTGGAGTGTACGGGTTGGACTGGGAGGGAGGGCCAGTGAGCAGTTCTTC | CAWSVRVGLGGRASEQFF
TRBJ2-4 | - | TRBV6-1 | - | TGTGCCAGCAGTGAAGCGGTACTAGCCAAAAACATTCAGTACTTC | CASSEAVLAKNIQYF
TRBJ2-2 | - | TRBV5-1 | - | TGCGCCAGCAGCTTGGGCGTCACCGGGGAGCTGTTTTTT | CASSLGVTGELFF
TRBJ2-1 | - | TRBV18 | - | TGTGCCAGCTCACCAAATGGAGTTTACAATGAGCAGTTCTTC | CASSPNGVYNEQFF
TRBJ1-1 | - | TRBV6-5 | - | TGTGCCAGCAGTTCACAGGAGTACACTGAAGCTTTCTTT | CASSSQEYTEAFF
TRBJ1-6 | - | TRBV6-1 | - | TGTGCCAGCAGCCCCGGGTATTTTAATTCACCCCTCCACTTT | CASSPGYFNSPLHF
TRBJ2-1 | - | TRBV5-1 | - | TGCGCCAGCAGCTTGGTTCCGGAGGGCCCTCGGCATGAGCAGTTCTTC | CASSLVPEGPRHEQFF
TRBJ2-1 | - | TRBV7-9 | - | TGTGCCAGCAGCTGGCAGGGGGGCAATGAGCAGTTCTTC | CASSWQGGNEQFF
TRBJ2-1 | TRBD2 | TRBV4-2 | - | TGTGCCAGCAGCCAAGCGTCGGCGGGAGGGCCCCTAGTCATCCTCAATGAGCAGTTCTTC | CASSQASAGGPLVILNEQFF
TRBJ2-1 | TRBD2 | TRBV28 | few | TGTGCCAGCAGCCTAGGGACTAGCGGGTACAATGAGCAGTTCTTC | CASSLGTSGYNEQFF
TRBJ1-2 | - | TRBV11-1 | few | TGTGCCAGCAGCTTAGACCGAGCTAACTATGGCTACACCTTC | CASSLDRANYGYTF
TRBJ1-5 | - | TRBV6-1 | - | TGTGCCAGCAGTGAGTGGCCCGATCAGCCCCAGCATTTT | CASSEWPDQPQHF
TRBJ1-3 | - | TRBV6-5 | - | TGTGCCAGCAGTTACTCGTTCACAGGGTCGAGAAACACCATATATTTT | CASSYSFTGSRNTIYF
TRBJ2-7 | - | TRBV7-2 | - | TGTGCCAGCAGCTTAAACGGTGGGGGCGGGTACGAGCAGTACTTC | CASSLNGGGGYEQYF
TRBJ1-1 | TRBD1 | TRBV6-6 | few | TGTGCCAGCAGTTACACTGGACAGGGGGCCAGAACTGAAGCTTTCTTT | CASSYTGQGARTEAFF
TRBJ2-7 | - | TRBV6-5 | - | TGTGCCAGCAGTTACCACAGTAGGTACGAGCAGTACTTC | CASSYHSRYEQYF
TRBJ2-4 | - | TRBV5-1 | - | TGCGCCAGCAGCGGTGAAGCGGGCATTCAGTACTTC | CASSGEAGIQYF
TRBJ2-3 | - | TRBV7-9 | once | TGTGCCAGCAAGGCTCCGCGGGGTAGCACAGATACGCAGTATTTT | CASKAPRGSTDTQYF
TRBJ1-1 | TRBD1 | TRBV29-1 | few | TGCAGCGTTACAGGGGCACTGAACACTGAAGCTTTCTTT | CSVTGALNTEAFF
TRBJ1-2 | TRBD1 | TRBV5-1 | - | TGCGCCAGCAGCTTGGGGGACAGTCTCTATGGCTACACCTTC | CASSLGDSLYGYTF
TRBJ2-6 | TRBD1 | TRBV5-1 | - | TGCGCCAGCAGCGAACAGGGGGTGTCTGGGGCCAACGTCCTGACTTTC | CASSEQGVSGANVLTF
TRBJ2-7 | TRBD2 | TRBV6-5 | - | TGTGCCAGCAGACTAGCGGGAACCTACGAGCAGTACTTC | CASRLAGTYEQYF
TRBJ1-1 | - | TRBV5-4 | - | TGTGCCAGCAGTTTGGGAAACTCTGAAGCTTTCTTT | CASSLGNSEAFF
TRBJ2-7 | TRBD2 | TRBV6-6 | few | TGTGCCAGCAGTCAGCGGGAAAGCTCCTACGAGCAGTACTTC | CASSQRESSYEQYF
TRBJ1-1 | - | TRBV5-1 | - | TGCGCCAGCAGCTTTATAGCGAACACTGAAGCTTTCTTT | CASSFIANTEAFF
TRBJ1-2 | - | TRBV6-1 | - | TGTGCCAGCAGTGAGACGGGAAAGGGCTACACCTTC | CASSETGKGYTF
TRBJ1-2 | - | TRBV19 | few | TGTGCCAGCCGGACAGACTCTAACTATGGCTACACCTTC | CASRTDSNYGYTF
TRBJ1-4 | - | TRBV28 | - | TGTGCCAGCAGTCCGGAGGCCTTAGCAACTAATGAAAAACTGTTTTTT | CASSPEALATNEKLFF
TRBJ2-7 | - | TRBV10-3 | once | TGTGCCATCAGTGAGCAGGGTTCCTACGAGCAGTACTTC | CAISEQGSYEQYF